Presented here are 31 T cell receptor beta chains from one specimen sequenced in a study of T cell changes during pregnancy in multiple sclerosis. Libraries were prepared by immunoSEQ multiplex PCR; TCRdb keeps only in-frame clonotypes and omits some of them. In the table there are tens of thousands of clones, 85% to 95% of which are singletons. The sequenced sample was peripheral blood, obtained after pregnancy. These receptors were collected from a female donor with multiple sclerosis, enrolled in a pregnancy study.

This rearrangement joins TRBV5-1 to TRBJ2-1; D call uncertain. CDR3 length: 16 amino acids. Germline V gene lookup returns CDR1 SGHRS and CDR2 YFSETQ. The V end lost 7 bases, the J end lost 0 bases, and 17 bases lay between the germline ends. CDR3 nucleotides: TGCGCCAGCCAAACCCTCCCTTCTAGCTCCTACAATGAGCAGTTCTTC. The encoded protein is CASQTLPSSSYNEQFF. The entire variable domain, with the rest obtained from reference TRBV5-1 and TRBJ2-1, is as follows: KAGVTQTPRYLIKTRGQQVTLSCSPISGHRSVSWYQQTPGQGLQFLFEYFSETQRNKGNFPGRFSGRQFSNSRSEMNVSTLELGDSALYLCASQTLPSSSYNEQFFGPGTRLTVL.

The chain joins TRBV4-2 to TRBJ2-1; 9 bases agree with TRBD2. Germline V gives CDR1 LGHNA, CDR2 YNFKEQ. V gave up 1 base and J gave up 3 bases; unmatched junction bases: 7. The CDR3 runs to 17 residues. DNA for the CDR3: TGTGCCAGCAGCCAAGCGATCGTAGCGGGGGACTACAATGAGCAGTTCTTC. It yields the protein CASSQAIVAGDYNEQFF.

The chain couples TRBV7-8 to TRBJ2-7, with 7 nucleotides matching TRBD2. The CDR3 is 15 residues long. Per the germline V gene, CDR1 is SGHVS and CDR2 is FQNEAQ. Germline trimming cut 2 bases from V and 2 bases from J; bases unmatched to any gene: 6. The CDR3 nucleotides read TGTGCCAGCAGCTTACTTAGCGGGCTGGCCTACGAGCAGTACTTC. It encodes CASSLLSGLAYEQYF.

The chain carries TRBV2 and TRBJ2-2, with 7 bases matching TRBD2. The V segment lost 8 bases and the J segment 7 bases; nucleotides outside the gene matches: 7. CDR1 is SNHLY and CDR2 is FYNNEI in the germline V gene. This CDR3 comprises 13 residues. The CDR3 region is CASRRGDHGELFF. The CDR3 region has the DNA TGTGCCAGCCGTCGGGGGGACCACGGGGAGCTGTTTTTT.

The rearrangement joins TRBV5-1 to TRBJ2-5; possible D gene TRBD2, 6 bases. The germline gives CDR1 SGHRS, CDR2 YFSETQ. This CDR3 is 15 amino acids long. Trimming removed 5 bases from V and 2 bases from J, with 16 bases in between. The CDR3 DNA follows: TGCGCCAGCAGTTCGGAGGAGGGCCCACAAGAGACCCAGTACTTC. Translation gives CASSSEEGPQETQYF.

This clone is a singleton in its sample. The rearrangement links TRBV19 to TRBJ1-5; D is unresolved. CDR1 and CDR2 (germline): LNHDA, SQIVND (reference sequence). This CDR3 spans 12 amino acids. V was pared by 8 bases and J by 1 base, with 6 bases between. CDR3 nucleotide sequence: TGTGCCAGTTCCTTAAGCAATCAGCCCCAGCATTTT. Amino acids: CASSLSNQPQHF.

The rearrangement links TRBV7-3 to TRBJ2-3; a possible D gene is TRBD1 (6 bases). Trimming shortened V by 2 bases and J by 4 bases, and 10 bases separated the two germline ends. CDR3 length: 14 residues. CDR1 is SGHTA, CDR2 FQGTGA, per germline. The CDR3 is CASSLQGIADTQYF. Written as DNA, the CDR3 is TGTGCCAGCAGCTTACAGGGGATCGCAGATACGCAGTATTTT.

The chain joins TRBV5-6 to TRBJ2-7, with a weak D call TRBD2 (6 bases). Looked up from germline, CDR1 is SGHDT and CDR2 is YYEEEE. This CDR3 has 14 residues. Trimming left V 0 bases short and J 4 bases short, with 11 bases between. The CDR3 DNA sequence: TGTGCCAGCAGCTTGGGGGGGGAAGTATACGAGCAGTACTTC. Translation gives CASSLGGEVYEQYF.

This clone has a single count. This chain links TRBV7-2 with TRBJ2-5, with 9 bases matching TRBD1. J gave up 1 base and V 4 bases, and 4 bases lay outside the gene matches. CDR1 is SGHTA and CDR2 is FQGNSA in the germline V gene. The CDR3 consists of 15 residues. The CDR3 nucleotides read TGTGCCAGCAGCTCCCCGGACAGGGGCCAAGAGACCCAGTACTTC. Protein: CASSSPDRGQETQYF.

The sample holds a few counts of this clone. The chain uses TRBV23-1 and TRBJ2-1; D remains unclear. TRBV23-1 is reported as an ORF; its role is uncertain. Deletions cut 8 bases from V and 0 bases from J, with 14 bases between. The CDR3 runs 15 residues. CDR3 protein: CASDRGYRSYNEQFF. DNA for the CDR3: TGCGCCAGCGACCGCGGATACCGCTCCTACAATGAGCAGTTCTTC.

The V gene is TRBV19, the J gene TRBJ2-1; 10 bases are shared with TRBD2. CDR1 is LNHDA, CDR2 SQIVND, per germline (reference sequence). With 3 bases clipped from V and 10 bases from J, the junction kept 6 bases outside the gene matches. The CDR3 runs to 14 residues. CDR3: CASSMTSGLSEQFF. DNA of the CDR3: TGTGCCAGTAGTATGACTAGCGGGCTGTCGGAGCAGTTCTTC.

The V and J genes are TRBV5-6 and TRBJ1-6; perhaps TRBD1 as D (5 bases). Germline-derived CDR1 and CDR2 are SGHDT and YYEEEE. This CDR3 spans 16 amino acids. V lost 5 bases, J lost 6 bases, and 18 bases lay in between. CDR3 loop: CASSPLGEAGNSPLHF. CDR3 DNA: TGTGCCAGCAGTCCTCTAGGGGAGGCTGGTAATTCACCCCTCCACTTT.

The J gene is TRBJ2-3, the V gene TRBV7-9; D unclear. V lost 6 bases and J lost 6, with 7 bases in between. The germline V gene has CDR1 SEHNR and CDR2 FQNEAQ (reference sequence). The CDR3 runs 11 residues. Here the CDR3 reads CASRLEDTQYF. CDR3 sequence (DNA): TGTGCCAGCAGATTGGAGGATACGCAGTATTTT.

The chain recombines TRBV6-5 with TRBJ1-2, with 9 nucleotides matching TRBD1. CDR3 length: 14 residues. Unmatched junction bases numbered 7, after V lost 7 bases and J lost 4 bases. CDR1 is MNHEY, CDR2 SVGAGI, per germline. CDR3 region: CASINPGQGYGYTF. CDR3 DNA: TGTGCCAGCATTAACCCGGGACAGGGCTATGGCTACACCTTC.

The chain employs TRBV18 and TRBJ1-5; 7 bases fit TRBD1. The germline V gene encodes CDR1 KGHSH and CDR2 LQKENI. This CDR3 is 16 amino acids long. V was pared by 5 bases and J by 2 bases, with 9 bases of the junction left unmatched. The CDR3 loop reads CASSDVQTGGNQPQHF. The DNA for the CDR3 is TGTGCCAGCTCAGATGTCCAAACAGGGGGCAATCAGCCCCAGCATTTT.

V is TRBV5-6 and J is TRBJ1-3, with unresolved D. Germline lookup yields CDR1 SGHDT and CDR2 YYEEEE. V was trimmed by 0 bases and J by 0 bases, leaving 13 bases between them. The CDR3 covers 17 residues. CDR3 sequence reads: CASSLVGGSSSGNTIYF. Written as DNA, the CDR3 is TGTGCCAGCAGCTTGGTTGGCGGCTCGAGCTCTGGAAACACCATATATTTT.

CDR3 bases: TGCGCCAGCAGCCCATGGGACAGGGGACCGGGCCGGGAAAAACTGTTTTTT. It translates to CASSPWDRGPGREKLFF. The J gene is TRBJ1-4, the V gene TRBV5-1, with 10 positions matching TRBD1. This CDR3 has 17 residues. CDR1 is SGHRS, CDR2 YFSETQ, per germline. Losses at the gene ends were 4 bases for V and 8 bases for J; bases not matched to a gene: 14.

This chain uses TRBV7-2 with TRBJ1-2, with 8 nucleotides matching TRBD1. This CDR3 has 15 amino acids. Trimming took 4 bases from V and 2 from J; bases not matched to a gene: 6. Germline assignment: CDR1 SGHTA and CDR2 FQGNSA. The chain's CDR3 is CASSSQGAVNYGYTF. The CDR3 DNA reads TGTGCCAGCAGCTCTCAGGGGGCCGTAAACTATGGCTACACCTTC.

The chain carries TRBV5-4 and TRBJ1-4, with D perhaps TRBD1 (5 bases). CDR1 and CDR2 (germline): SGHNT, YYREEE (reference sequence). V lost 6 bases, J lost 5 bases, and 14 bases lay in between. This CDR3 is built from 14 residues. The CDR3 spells CASTLDTRNEKLFF. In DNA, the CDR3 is TGTGCCAGCACTCTGGACACCAGGAATGAAAAACTGTTTTTT.

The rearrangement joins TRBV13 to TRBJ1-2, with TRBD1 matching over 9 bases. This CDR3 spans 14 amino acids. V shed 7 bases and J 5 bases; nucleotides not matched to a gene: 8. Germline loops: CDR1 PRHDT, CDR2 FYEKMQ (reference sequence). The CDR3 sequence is CASTQGQGPYGYTF. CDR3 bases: TGTGCCAGCACCCAGGGACAGGGACCTTATGGCTACACCTTC.

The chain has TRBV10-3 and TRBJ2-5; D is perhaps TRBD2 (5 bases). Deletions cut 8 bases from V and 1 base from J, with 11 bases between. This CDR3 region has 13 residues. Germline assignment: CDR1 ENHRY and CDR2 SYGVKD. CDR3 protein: CAIGGTSQETQYF. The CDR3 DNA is TGTGCCATCGGAGGAACATCCCAAGAGACCCAGTACTTC.

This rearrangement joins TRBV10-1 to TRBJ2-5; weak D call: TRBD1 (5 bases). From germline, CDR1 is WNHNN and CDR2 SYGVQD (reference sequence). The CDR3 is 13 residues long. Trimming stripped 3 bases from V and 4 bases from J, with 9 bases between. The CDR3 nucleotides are TGCGCCAGCAGTGACAGACAGACAGAGACCCAGTACTTC. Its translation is CASSDRQTETQYF.

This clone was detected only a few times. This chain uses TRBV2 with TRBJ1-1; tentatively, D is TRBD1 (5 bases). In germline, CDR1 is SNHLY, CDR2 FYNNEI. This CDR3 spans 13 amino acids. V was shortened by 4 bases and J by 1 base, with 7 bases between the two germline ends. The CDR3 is CASSGQWNTEAFF. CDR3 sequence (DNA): TGTGCCAGCAGTGGACAGTGGAACACTGAAGCTTTCTTT.

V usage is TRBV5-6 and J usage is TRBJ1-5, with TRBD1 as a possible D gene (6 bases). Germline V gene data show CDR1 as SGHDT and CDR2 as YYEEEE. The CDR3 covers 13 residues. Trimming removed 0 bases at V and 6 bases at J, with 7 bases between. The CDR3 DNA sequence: TGTGCCAGCAGCTTGGACAGGGCTCAGCCCCAGCATTTT. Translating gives CASSLDRAQPQHF.

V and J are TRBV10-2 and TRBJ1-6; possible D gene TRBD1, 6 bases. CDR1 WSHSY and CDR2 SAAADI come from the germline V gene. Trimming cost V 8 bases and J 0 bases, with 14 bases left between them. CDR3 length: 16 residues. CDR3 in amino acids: CASFRQESSYNSPLHF. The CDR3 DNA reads TGCGCCAGCTTCCGACAGGAGAGCTCCTATAATTCACCCCTCCACTTT.

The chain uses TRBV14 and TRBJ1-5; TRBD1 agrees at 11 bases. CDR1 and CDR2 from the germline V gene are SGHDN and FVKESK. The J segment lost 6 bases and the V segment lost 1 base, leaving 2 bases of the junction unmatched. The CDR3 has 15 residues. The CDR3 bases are TGTGCCAGCAGCCAAGGGACAGGGGGCCCTCAGCCCCAGCATTTT. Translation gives CASSQGTGGPQPQHF. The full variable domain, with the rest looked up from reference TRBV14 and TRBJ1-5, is EAGVTQFPSHSVIEKGQTVTLRCDPISGHDNLYWYRRVMGKEIKFLLHFVKESKQDESGMPNNRFLAERTGGTYSTLKVQPAELEDSGVYFCASSQGTGGPQPQHFGDGTRLSIL.

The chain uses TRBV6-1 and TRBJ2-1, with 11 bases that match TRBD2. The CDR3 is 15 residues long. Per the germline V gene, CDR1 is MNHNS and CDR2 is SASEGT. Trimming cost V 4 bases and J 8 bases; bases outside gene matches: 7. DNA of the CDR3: TGTGCCAGCAGTGGTACTAGCGGGAGTTACGATGAGCAGTTCTTC. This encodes CASSGTSGSYDEQFF.

CDR3 nucleotides: TGTGCCAGCAGTGTCGGAGACTATGGCTACACCTTC. This encodes CASSVGDYGYTF. The gene calls are TRBV6-1 and TRBJ1-2; D gene unclear. This CDR3 has 12 amino acids. V was cut by 4 bases and J by 3 bases, with 6 bases left in between. Germline V gene lookup returns CDR1 MNHNS and CDR2 SASEGT.

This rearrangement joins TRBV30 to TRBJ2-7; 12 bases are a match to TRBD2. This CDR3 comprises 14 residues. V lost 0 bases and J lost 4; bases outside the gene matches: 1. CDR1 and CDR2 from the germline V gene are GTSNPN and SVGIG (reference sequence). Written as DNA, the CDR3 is TGTGCCTGGAGTGTTACTAGCGGGAGGTACGAGCAGTACTTC. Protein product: CAWSVTSGRYEQYF.

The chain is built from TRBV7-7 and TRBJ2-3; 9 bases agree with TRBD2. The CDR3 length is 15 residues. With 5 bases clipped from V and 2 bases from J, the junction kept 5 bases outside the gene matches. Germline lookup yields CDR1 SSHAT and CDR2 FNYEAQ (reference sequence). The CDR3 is CASSPGLALTDTQYF. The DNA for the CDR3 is TGTGCCAGCAGCCCGGGACTAGCCCTCACAGATACGCAGTATTTT.

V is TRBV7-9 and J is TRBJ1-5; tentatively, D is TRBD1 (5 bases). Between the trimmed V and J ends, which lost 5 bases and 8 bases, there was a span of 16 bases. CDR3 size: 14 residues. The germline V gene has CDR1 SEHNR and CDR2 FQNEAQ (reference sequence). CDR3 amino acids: CASSPGGAGEPQHF. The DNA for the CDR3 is TGTGCCAGCAGCCCGGGGGGTGCCGGGGAGCCCCAGCATTTT. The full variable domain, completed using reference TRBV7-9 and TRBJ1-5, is DTGVSQNPRHKITKRGQNVTFRCDPISEHNRLYWYRQTLGQGPEFLTYFQNEAQLEKSRLLSDRFSAERPKGSFSTLEIQRTEQGDSAMYLCASSPGGAGEPQHFGDGTRLSIL.